This TCR beta chain was recovered during a study of blood T cell repertoires in COVID-19. In the study's own analysis: Researchers report that nucleated cell counts were estimated from reference gene primer amplification. Profiling relied on immunoSEQ multiplex PCR, and the TCRdb table lists in-frame clones only, not all of them. The V and J calls and clone size were taken over from that table, and D and trimming were inferred from the DNA. The sample has around 69,000 clones, roughly 86% seen once. V shed 1 base and J shed 0 bases, with 13 bases lying between them. Germline CDR1 and CDR2: MNHNS and SASEGT. This CDR3 is built from 16 residues.

This chain uses TRBV6-1 with TRBJ2-7; D remains ambiguous. This receptor was identified in a man between 45 and 60 years old with active COVID-19. Sequenced input: peripheral blood. CDR3 in amino acids: CASSEESSASSYEQYF. The DNA for the CDR3 is TGTGCCAGCAGTGAAGAAAGTTCAGCGAGCTCCTACGAGCAGTACTTC.